The 18 T cell receptor beta chains given below trace back to one sample, sequenced in a study of blood T cell repertoires in COVID-19. TCRdb keeps only in-frame clones here, not all; method: immunoSEQ multiplex PCR. This table holds about 320,000 clones, around nine tenths found once. Specimen: PBMCs or T cells enriched from blood (not recorded which). Receptors originate from a young woman who had been exposed to COVID-19.

The rearrangement uses TRBV6-5 and TRBJ1-1; possible D gene TRBD1, 6 bases. This CDR3 comprises 15 residues. V shed 0 bases and J shed 10 bases, with 18 bases lying between them. Germline V lookup: CDR1 MNHEY, CDR2 SVGAGI. CDR3 nucleotide sequence: TGTGCCAGCAGTTACTCGGGGGGGGGACAAGCTGGAGCTTTCTTT. Translated, it gives CASSYSGGGQAGAFF.

This clone has only a few counts. The rearrangement joins TRBV5-1 to TRBJ2-5, with TRBD1 matching 8 bases. Looked up from germline, CDR1 is SGHRS and CDR2 is YFSETQ. V lost 3 bases and J lost 5; bases outside the gene matches: 6. This CDR3 has 14 amino acids. CDR3 in amino acids: CASSSRTGLETQYF. In DNA, the CDR3 is TGCGCCAGCAGCTCCAGGACAGGGTTGGAGACCCAGTACTTC.

The gene calls are TRBV7-3 and TRBJ1-3, with 10 bases aligning to TRBD1. CDR3 length equals 17 residues. Germline values: CDR1 SGHTA, CDR2 FQGTGA. V dropped 5 bases and J dropped 5; count of bases not matched to a gene: 12. In nucleotides, the CDR3 is TGTGCCAGCAGCGCCTATTGGGACAGGGGATGGCGAAACACCATATATTTT. This codes for CASSAYWDRGWRNTIYF.

This clone was counted a few times. The chain combines TRBV18 with TRBJ2-7, with TRBD1 matching 7 bases. Trimming took 6 bases from V and 0 from J; bases not matched to a gene: 8. The CDR3 totals 15 residues. Germline V CDR1 and CDR2: KGHSH, LQKENI. CDR3 in DNA: TGTGCCAGCTCCCCTATGACAGGGAGCTCCTACGAGCAGTACTTC. Protein product: CASSPMTGSSYEQYF.

This chain connects TRBV5-8 to TRBJ1-5, with unresolved D. From germline, CDR1 is SGHTS and CDR2 YDEGEE. This CDR3 is built from 15 residues. V was shortened by 0 bases and J by 5 bases, with 12 bases between the two germline ends. CDR3 sequence reads: CASSLGVTWDQPQHF. DNA for the CDR3: TGTGCCAGCAGCTTGGGTGTGACTTGGGATCAGCCCCAGCATTTT.

V gene TRBV30 combines with J gene TRBJ1-4, with D maybe TRBD1 (6 bases). The CDR3 consists of 14 residues. In germline, CDR1 is GTSNPN, CDR2 SVGIG (reference sequence). The germline V and J ends were trimmed by 0 bases and 7 bases, with 12 bases remaining between them. CDR3 bases: TGTGCCTGGAGTGTATGGACAGTCGGTGAAAAACTGTTTTTT. Amino acid sequence: CAWSVWTVGEKLFF. Based on the CDR3 plus reference TRBV30 and TRBJ1-4, the full variable domain is SQTIHQWPATLVQPVGSPLSLECTVEGTSNPNLYWYRQAAGRGLQLLFYSVGIGQISSEVPQNLSASRPQDRQFILSSKKLLLSDSGFYLCAWSVWTVGEKLFFGSGTQLSVL.

The CDR3 DNA sequence: TGTGCCAGTAAGAGCTCCTATAATTCACCCCTCCACTTT. Translation gives CASKSSYNSPLHF. The genes are TRBV19 and TRBJ1-6, with D uncertain. The length of the CDR3 is 13 residues. Germline V gives CDR1 LNHDA, CDR2 SQIVND (reference sequence). V shed 7 bases and J shed 0 bases, with 4 bases lying between them. The full variable domain, in which reference TRBV19 and TRBJ1-6 provide the parts outside the CDR3, is DGGITQSPKYLFRKEGQNVTLSCEQNLNHDAMYWYRQDPGQGLRLIYYSQIVNDFQKGDIAEGYSVSREKKESFPLTVTSAQKNPTAFYLCASKSSYNSPLHFGNGTRLTVT.

The chain links TRBV5-8 to TRBJ2-7; 8 positions match TRBD1. Germline V gene data show CDR1 as SGHTS and CDR2 as YDEGEE. V lost 3 bases, J lost 0 bases, and 5 bases stayed unmatched. CDR3 size: 15 residues. The CDR3, as DNA: TGTGCCAGCAGCTGGGGCAGGGGGCTCTCCTACGAGCAGTACTTC. Protein: CASSWGRGLSYEQYF.

The rearrangement joins TRBV6-5 to TRBJ1-1, with 8 bases fitting TRBD1. Germline V gives CDR1 MNHEY, CDR2 SVGAGI. The length of the CDR3 is 15 residues. With 2 bases clipped from V and 5 bases from J, the junction kept 7 bases outside the gene matches. CDR3 coding DNA: TGTGCCAGCAGTTACGGGGGCTGGGACAGGACTGAAGCTTTCTTT. Amino acid sequence: CASSYGGWDRTEAFF.

The genes are TRBV15 and TRBJ2-7, with 9 bases that match TRBD2. The CDR3 has 15 residues. J was trimmed by 1 base and V by 4 bases; bases with no gene match: 5. Germline V CDR1 and CDR2: LNHNV, YYDKDF (reference sequence). CDR3 nucleotide sequence: TGTGCCACCAGCATAGGTAGCGGGGGTTCCTACGAGCAGTACTTC. Its protein product is CATSIGSGGSYEQYF.

This chain connects TRBV6-6 to TRBJ1-2, with no clear D. V was cut by 8 bases and J by 5 bases, with 12 bases left in between. The germline gives CDR1 MNHNY, CDR2 SVGAGI (reference sequence). CDR3 length equals 12 residues. The CDR3 is CASWLGGYGYTF. DNA of the CDR3: TGTGCCAGCTGGCTGGGAGGGTATGGCTACACCTTC.

This clone appeared a single time. The chain carries TRBV6-4 and TRBJ2-1; weak D call: TRBD2 (5 bases). Trimming shortened V by 4 bases and J by 0 bases, and 10 bases separated the two germline ends. Germline V lookup: CDR1 MRHNA, CDR2 SNTAGT. This CDR3 spans 15 amino acids. DNA of the CDR3: TGTGCCAGCAGTGTACTAGGGAGCTCCTACAATGAGCAGTTCTTC. Amino acids: CASSVLGSSYNEQFF.

The J gene is TRBJ2-2, the V gene TRBV2, with TRBD2 matching over 8 bases. The V and J ends lost 3 bases and 2 bases, in that order; junction bases with no gene match: 5. CDR3 size: 16 residues. The germline gives CDR1 SNHLY, CDR2 FYNNEI. This chain's CDR3 is CASSELSGGNTGELFF. Written as DNA, the CDR3 is TGTGCCAGCAGTGAGCTCAGCGGGGGAAACACCGGGGAGCTGTTTTTT.

This clone has only one observation. This chain joins TRBV11-3 and TRBJ2-1; a weak D match, TRBD1 (5 bases). The CDR3 spans 15 residues. The ends were cut back, 2 bases at V and 6 bases at J, with 14 bases in the middle. The germline CDR1 and CDR2 sequences are SGHNT and YENEEA. CDR3 loop: CASSLFLSGFNEQFF. CDR3 coding DNA: TGTGCCAGCAGCTTATTCCTTTCAGGGTTCAATGAGCAGTTCTTC.

DNA for the CDR3: TGTGCCAGCAGCTTGCGGCGGGGGGTTACCGGGGAGCTGTTTTTT. Translation: CASSLRRGVTGELFF. V and J are TRBV5-5 and TRBJ2-2; TRBD2 matches 8 bases. CDR1 and CDR2 (germline): SGHKS, YYEKEE (reference sequence). The J segment lost 5 bases and the V segment lost 1 base, leaving 4 bases of the junction unmatched. The CDR3 is made up of 15 amino acids.

This clone was seen a single time. One junction end disagrees with the germline gene, perhaps due to a read error. DNA of the CDR3: TGTGCCAGCAGTTTAGCGCACGACAGGCTATATGGCTACACCTTC. This encodes CASSLAHDRLYGYTF. The chain links TRBV7-2 to TRBJ1-2; TRBD1 might be the D (6 bases). CDR1 and CDR2 (germline): SGHTA, FQGNSA. The CDR3 runs 15 residues.

The chain carries TRBV6-5 and TRBJ1-2, with D perhaps matching TRBD1 (6 bases). V was shortened by 6 bases and J by 0 bases, with 11 bases between the two germline ends. Germline V gene sequence: CDR1 MNHEY, CDR2 SVGAGI. This CDR3 is built from 14 residues. CDR3 nucleotide sequence: TGTGCCAGCAGCAAAGGGACAACTAACTATGGCTACACCTTC. Encoded protein: CASSKGTTNYGYTF.

This chain links TRBV6-5 with TRBJ1-2; weak D call: TRBD1 (6 bases). Trimming left V 2 bases short and J 4 bases short, with 14 bases between. Germline V gene data show CDR1 as MNHEY and CDR2 as SVGAGI. The CDR3 runs to 15 residues. This CDR3 is CASSYATGQSYGYTF. The DNA of the CDR3 is TGTGCCAGCAGTTACGCGACAGGTCAAAGCTATGGCTACACCTTC.